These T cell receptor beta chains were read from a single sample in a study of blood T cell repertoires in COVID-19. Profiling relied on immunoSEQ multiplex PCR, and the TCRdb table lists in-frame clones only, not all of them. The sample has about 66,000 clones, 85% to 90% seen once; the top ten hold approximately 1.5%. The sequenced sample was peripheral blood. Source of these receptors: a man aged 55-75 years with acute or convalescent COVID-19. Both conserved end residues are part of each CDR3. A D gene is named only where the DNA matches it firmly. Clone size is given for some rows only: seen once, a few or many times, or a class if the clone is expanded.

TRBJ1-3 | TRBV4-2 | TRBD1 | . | TGTGCCAGCAGCCAAGGGACAGGGGAGAGAAACACCATATATTTT | CASSQGTGERNTIYF
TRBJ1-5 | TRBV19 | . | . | TGCGCCAGTAGTATCGCCCATTTAAGGGGGAATAGCAATCAGCCCCAGCATTTT | CASSIAHLRGNSNQPQHF
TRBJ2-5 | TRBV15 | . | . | TGTGCCACCAGCAGAGGAACGGTCCGGGAGACCCAGTACTTC | CATSRGTVRETQYF
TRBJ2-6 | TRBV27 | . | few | TGTGCCAGCCTTTCTTTCCAGGGCTCTGGGGCCAACGTCCTGACTTTC | CASLSFQGSGANVLTF
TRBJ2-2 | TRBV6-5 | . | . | TGTGCCAGCAGTTACAAGAGCAGGGATGACACCGGGGAGCTGTTTTTT | CASSYKSRDDTGELFF
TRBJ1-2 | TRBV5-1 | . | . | TGCGCCAGCAGCCTCCGACAGACCCCTAACTATGGCTACACCTTC | CASSLRQTPNYGYTF
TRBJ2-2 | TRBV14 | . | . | TGTGCCAGCAGCCAACGCCTAATCGGGGAGCTGTTTTTT | CASSQRLIGELFF
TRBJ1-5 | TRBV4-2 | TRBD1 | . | TGTGCCAGCAGCCGGATCCTGGACAGGGGAGGCAATCAGCCCCAGCATTTT | CASSRILDRGGNQPQHF
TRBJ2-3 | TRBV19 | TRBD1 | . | TGTGCCAGTAGGACCCGGGACAGGGGGCAAGATACGCAGTATTTT | CASRTRDRGQDTQYF
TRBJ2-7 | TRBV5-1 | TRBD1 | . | TGCGCCAGCAGCTTGGGGGGACAGGGGTTCTACGAGCAGTACTTC | CASSLGGQGFYEQYF
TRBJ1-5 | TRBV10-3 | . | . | TGTGCCATCAGTCCGGGACTCTCCAGGGATCAGCCCCAGCATTTT | CAISPGLSRDQPQHF
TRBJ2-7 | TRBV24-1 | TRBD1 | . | TGTGCCACCAGACAGGGGGTAGGGTCCTACGAGCAGTACTTC | CATRQGVGSYEQYF
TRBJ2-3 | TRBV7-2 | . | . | TGTGCCAGCAGCTACAACCCGGGGGCAGATACGCAGTATTTT | CASSYNPGADTQYF
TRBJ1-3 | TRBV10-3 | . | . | TGTGCCATCAGTGCGCGTGAGTCTGGAAACACCATATATTTT | CAISARESGNTIYF
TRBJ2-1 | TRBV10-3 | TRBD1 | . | TGTGCCATCAGTGATCGGAGTCGGACAGGGGGGAAGGATGAGCAGTTCTTC | CAISDRSRTGGKDEQFF
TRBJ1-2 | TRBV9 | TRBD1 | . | TGTGCCAGCAGCGTAGGGGAGGGCAGGGGGCTTAACTATGGCTACACCTTC | CASSVGEGRGLNYGYTF
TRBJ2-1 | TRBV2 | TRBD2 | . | TGTGCCAGCAGAGCGGGGGGGATATACAATGAGCAGTTCTTC | CASRAGGIYNEQFF
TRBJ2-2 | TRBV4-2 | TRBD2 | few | TGTGCCAGCAGCCAACCCTCACGGGGGGGCACCGGGGAGCTGTTTTTT | CASSQPSRGGTGELFF
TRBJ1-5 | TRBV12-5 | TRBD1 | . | TGTGCTAGTCTCAGGGGGCATCAGCCCCAGCATTTT | CASLRGHQPQHF
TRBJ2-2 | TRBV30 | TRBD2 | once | TGTGCCTGGGACGGGACTAGCAGAAACACCGGGGAGCTGTTTTTT | CAWDGTSRNTGELFF
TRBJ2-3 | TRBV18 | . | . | TGTGCCAGCTCACCAGTTTGGTCGGCAGGGGGCACAGATACGCAGTATTTT | CASSPVWSAGGTDTQYF
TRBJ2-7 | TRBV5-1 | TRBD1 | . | TGCGCCAGCAGCACCGGGACAGGGGGCAGGAGCGAGCAGTACTTC | CASSTGTGGRSEQYF
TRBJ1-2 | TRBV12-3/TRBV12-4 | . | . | TGTGCCAGCAGTTTACAACAGGGTCATGGCTACACCTTC | CASSLQQGHGYTF
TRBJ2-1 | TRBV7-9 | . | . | TGTGCCAGCACATCCGGGGGTGGTGAGCAGTTCTTC | CASTSGGGEQFF
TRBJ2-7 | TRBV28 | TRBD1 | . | TGTGCCAGCCGTGGACAGGGAAGATACGAGCAGTACTTC | CASRGQGRYEQYF
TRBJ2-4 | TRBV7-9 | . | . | TGTGCCAGCAGCCCCTACCGTGGAAACATTCAGTACTTC | CASSPYRGNIQYF
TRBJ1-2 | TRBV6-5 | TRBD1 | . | TGTGCCAGCAGTTTACAGGGGGCGGGGGACTACACCTTC | CASSLQGAGDYTF
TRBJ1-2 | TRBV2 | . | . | TGTGCCAGCAAGGGCGGGAACTATGGCTACACCTTC | CASKGGNYGYTF
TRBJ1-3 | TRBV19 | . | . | TGTGCCAGTAGCAGTCAGTCCTCTGGAAACACCATATATTTT | CASSSQSSGNTIYF
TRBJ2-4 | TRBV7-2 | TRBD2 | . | TGTGCCAGCAGCTTGAGCGGGGTCGGTCGCCTTCAGTACTTC | CASSLSGVGRLQYF
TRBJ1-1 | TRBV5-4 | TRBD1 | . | TGTGCCAGCTTGCCGATACAGGGGGGGAACACTGAAGCTTTCTTT | CASLPIQGGNTEAFF
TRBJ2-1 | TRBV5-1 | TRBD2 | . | TGCGCCAGCAGCTTCCGGGGGGACTCCTACAATGAGCAGTTCTTC | CASSFRGDSYNEQFF
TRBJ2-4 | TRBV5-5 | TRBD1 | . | TGTGCCAGCAGATACGACAGGGCGGTCAAAAACATTCAGTACTTC | CASRYDRAVKNIQYF